Following are 5 T cell receptor beta chains from one sample sequenced in a study of chemoradiotherapy in HPV16-positive cancers. Here immunoSEQ multiplex PCR was the method, and the copy in TCRdb shows in-frame clones only, minus some. This table holds about 7,000 clones, roughly 70% found once. Sequenced material: tumor tissue, taken from a patient who underwent chemoradiotherapy. Every receptor here comes from a human donor with HPV-associated anogenital cancer.

The chain joins TRBV5-1 to TRBJ1-1, with TRBD1 matching 8 bases. CDR1 and CDR2 (germline): SGHRS, YFSETQ. This CDR3 is 14 amino acids long. Trimming removed 4 bases from V and 3 bases from J; junction bases left unmatched: 5. In DNA form, the CDR3 reads TGCGCCAGCAGCCGAAGGACAGGGCACACTGAAGCTTTCTTT. Protein product: CASSRRTGHTEAFF.

This clone was counted a few times. Here the CDR3 reads CASSWRTVRRNTEAFF. Here the CDR3 DNA reads TGTGCCAGCAGCTGGAGGACAGTTAGAAGGAACACTGAAGCTTTCTTT. The V gene is TRBV5-6, the J gene TRBJ1-1; a possible D gene is TRBD1 (6 bases). This CDR3 spans 16 amino acids. Trimming cost V 3 bases and J 1 base, with 16 bases left between them. The germline CDR1 and CDR2 sequences are SGHDT and YYEEEE.

V gene TRBV7-9 combines with J gene TRBJ2-3; D gene ambiguous. CDR1 is SEHNR, CDR2 FQNEAQ, per germline (reference sequence). V was pared by 2 bases and J by 4 bases, with 7 bases between. The CDR3 spans 13 residues. The CDR3: CASSLPWADTQYF. DNA of the CDR3: TGTGCCAGCAGCTTACCCTGGGCAGATACGCAGTATTTT.

The rearrangement joins TRBV27 to TRBJ2-5, with D possibly matching TRBD2 (5 bases). Trimming cost V 5 bases and J 7 bases, with 11 bases left between them. This CDR3 is 12 amino acids long. Germline CDR1 is MNHEY and CDR2 is SMNVEV (reference sequence). The DNA for the CDR3 is TGTGCCAGCAGTCCCCCAGGAGGGACCCAGTACTTC. Protein sequence: CASSPPGGTQYF.

The rearrangement uses TRBV20-1 and TRBJ1-1; D may be TRBD1 (5 bases). The V gene's germline CDR1 is DFQATT and CDR2 SNEGSKA (reference sequence). Deletions cut 4 bases from V and 11 bases from J, with 14 bases between. The CDR3 sequence is 11 residues long. The CDR3 loop is CSANWGGVAFF. The CDR3 DNA follows: TGCAGTGCTAATTGGGGGGGAGTGGCTTTCTTT.